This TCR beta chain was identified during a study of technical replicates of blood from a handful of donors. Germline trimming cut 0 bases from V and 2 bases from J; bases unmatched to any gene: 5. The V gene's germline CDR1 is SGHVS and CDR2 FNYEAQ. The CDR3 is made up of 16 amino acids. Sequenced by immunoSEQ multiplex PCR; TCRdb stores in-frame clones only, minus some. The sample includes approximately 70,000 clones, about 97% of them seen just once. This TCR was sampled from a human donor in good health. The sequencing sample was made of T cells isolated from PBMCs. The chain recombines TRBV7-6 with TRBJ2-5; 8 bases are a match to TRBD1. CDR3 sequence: CASSLAGQVKQETQYF. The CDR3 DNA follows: TGTGCCAGCAGCTTAGCGGGACAGGTTAAACAAGAGACCCAGTACTTC.